This T cell receptor (beta chain) originates from a study of cytomegalovirus exposure and HLA in healthy donors. Turning to the study itself: There were 70 million to 95 million unique TCRs (from HLA-typed donors) in an early data release.

The PCR contained 60 Vbeta and 13 Jbeta primers. Data came from immunoSEQ multiplex PCR; TCRdb stores just in-frame clones and leaves some out. The data hold more than 90,000 clones, with under 80% observed a single time. The sample holds a few counts of this clone. What it binds is unknown. Broader study findings: A few of the chains that were CMV-associated were confirmed in vitro to be specific for CMV antigens. Rarity characterized most TCR sequences, yet some public TCRs appeared in many donors.

Material: PBMCs. This clonotype was obtained from a woman aged 50 to 60 in good health and CMV-seropositive.

CDR3 DNA: TGCGCCAGCAGCCAAGATAACAGGAATAATGGCTACACCTTC. Amino acid sequence: CASSQDNRNNGYTF. The rearrangement uses TRBV4-3 and TRBJ1-2; a possible D gene is TRBD1 (5 bases). The germline CDR1 and CDR2 sequences are LGHNA and YSLEER. V dropped 0 bases and J dropped 6 bases, with 11 bases sitting between them. The CDR3 totals 14 residues.